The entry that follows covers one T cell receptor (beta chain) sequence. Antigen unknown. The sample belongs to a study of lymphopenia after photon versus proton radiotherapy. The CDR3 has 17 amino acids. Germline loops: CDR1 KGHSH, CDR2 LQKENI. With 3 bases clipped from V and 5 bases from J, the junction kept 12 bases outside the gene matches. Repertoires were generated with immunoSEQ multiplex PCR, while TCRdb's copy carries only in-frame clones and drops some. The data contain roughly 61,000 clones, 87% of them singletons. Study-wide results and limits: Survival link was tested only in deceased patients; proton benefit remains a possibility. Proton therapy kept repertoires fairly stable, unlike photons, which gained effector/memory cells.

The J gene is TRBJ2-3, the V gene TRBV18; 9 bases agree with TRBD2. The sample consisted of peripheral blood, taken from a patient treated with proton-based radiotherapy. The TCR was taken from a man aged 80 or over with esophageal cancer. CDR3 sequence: CASSPSGSGRIKDTQYF. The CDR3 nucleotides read TGTGCCAGCTCACCTTCGGGTAGCGGGAGAATCAAAGATACGCAGTATTTT.